The rows below give T cell receptor beta chains drawn from one sample of a study of blood T cell repertoires in COVID-19. Assay used: immunoSEQ multiplex PCR; TCRdb lists only in-frame clones, some missing. The sample carries about 200,000 clones, 87% recorded once. Sequencing input: peripheral blood. The receptors were gathered from a man in his 60s with active or convalescent COVID-19. Both conserved end residues are part of each CDR3. The D gene is left open where the match is weak. Size is stated for part of the rows, as once, few or many counts, or as a class when the clone is expanded.

TRBD1	TRBV5-1	-	TRBJ1-1	CASSPSGTGYMNTEAFF	TGCGCCAGCAGCCCATCCGGGACAGGCTATATGAACACTGAAGCTTTCTTT
-	TRBV4-2	-	TRBJ2-7	CASSQIGGGEREQYF	TGTGCCAGCAGCCAAATCGGTGGCGGCGAGAGGGAGCAGTACTTC
TRBD1	TRBV5-1	-	TRBJ1-4	CASSSTDRGLSEKLFF	TGCGCCAGCAGCTCCACTGACAGGGGGCTAAGCGAAAAACTGTTTTTT
-	TRBV4-1	-	TRBJ2-1	CASSQGVSEVYNEQFF	TGCGCCAGCAGCCAAGGAGTGTCGGAGGTCTACAATGAGCAGTTCTTC
TRBD1	TRBV2	-	TRBJ1-5	CASNRGQVDQPQHF	TGTGCCAGCAACAGAGGACAGGTCGACCAGCCCCAGCATTTT
-	TRBV6-1	-	TRBJ2-1	CASSEQGRDNEQFF	TGTGCCAGCAGTGAACAGGGGAGGGACAATGAGCAGTTCTTC
-	TRBV27	-	TRBJ2-1	CASSFRPPRGGYNEQFF	TGTGCCAGCAGCTTTCGCCCTCCACGCGGTGGGTACAATGAGCAGTTCTTC
-	TRBV9	-	TRBJ1-1	CASSPRQPMNTEAFF	TGTGCCAGCAGCCCGCGACAGCCCATGAACACTGAAGCTTTCTTT
-	TRBV29-1	-	TRBJ2-1	CSVPPNTGNEQFF	TGCAGCGTTCCCCCGAATACGGGAAATGAGCAGTTCTTC
TRBD2	TRBV7-9	-	TRBJ2-4	CASSQERLAGNRQYF	TGTGCCAGCAGCCAAGAACGACTAGCGGGGAATCGTCAGTACTTC
-	TRBV11-2	-	TRBJ1-1	CASSLVAGGTEAFF	TGTGCCAGCAGCTTAGTCGCGGGAGGCACTGAAGCTTTCTTT
-	TRBV7-9	once	TRBJ1-3	CASSLAQGGNTIYF	TGTGCCAGCAGCTTAGCGCAGGGTGGAAACACCATATATTTT
-	TRBV5-4	-	TRBJ2-1	CASSPSGRGLLNEQFF	TGTGCCAGCAGCCCCAGCGGGCGGGGGCTATTGAATGAGCAGTTCTTC
-	TRBV7-9	-	TRBJ1-5	CASTPGGPSNQPQHF	TGTGCCAGCACCCCGGGGGGCCCATCAAACCAGCCCCAGCATTTT
TRBD1	TRBV6-5	-	TRBJ2-7	CASSRTGAYEQYF	TGTGCCAGCAGTCGGACAGGGGCCTACGAGCAGTACTTC
-	TRBV3-1/TRBV3-2	-	TRBJ2-5	CASSQRGQETQYF	TGTGCCAGCAGCCAACGAGGGCAAGAGACCCAGTACTTC
TRBD1	TRBV27	-	TRBJ1-5	CASATGTYSNQPQHF	TGTGCCAGCGCGACAGGGACCTATAGCAATCAGCCCCAGCATTTT
-	TRBV6-5	-	TRBJ1-1	CASSPVRGTEAFF	TGTGCCAGCAGCCCCGTCAGGGGCACTGAAGCTTTCTTT
TRBD1	TRBV7-3	few	TRBJ2-7	CASSLGTGPNEQYF	TGTGCCAGCAGCCTCGGGACAGGACCCAACGAGCAGTACTTC
-	TRBV7-8	-	TRBJ1-3	CASSPGVSPGNTIYF	TGTGCCAGCAGCCCAGGGGTTTCTCCTGGAAACACCATATATTTT
TRBD2	TRBV7-8	-	TRBJ2-1	CASSMIWAGGLGEQFF	TGTGCCAGCAGTATGATTTGGGCGGGGGGCCTTGGTGAGCAGTTCTTC
-	TRBV9	-	TRBJ2-2	CASSVVESPVNTGELFF	TGTGCCAGCAGCGTAGTCGAATCACCGGTTAACACCGGGGAGCTGTTTTTT
TRBD2	TRBV7-2	-	TRBJ2-7	CASSVSGTSYEQYF	TGTGCCAGCAGCGTCTCCGGGACTAGCTACGAGCAGTACTTC
-	TRBV10-2	-	TRBJ1-5	CASSTQGWSNQPQHF	TGCGCCAGCAGCACACAGGGTTGGAGCAATCAGCCCCAGCATTTT
TRBD1	TRBV3-1/TRBV3-2	-	TRBJ1-4	CASSQVQGNEKLFF	TGTGCCAGCAGCCAAGTACAGGGGAATGAAAAACTGTTTTTT